The next 18 T cell receptor beta chains were all read from a single sample in a study of blood T cell repertoires in COVID-19. Profiled with immunoSEQ multiplex PCR; TCRdb holds only in-frame clones, not every one. Here the sample spans about 240,000 clones, about 86% being singletons. The sequencing sample was made of PBMCs or T cells enriched from blood (not recorded which). These receptors were taken from a woman in her thirties or forties with acute COVID-19.

The J gene is TRBJ1-5, the V gene TRBV7-8; D remains ambiguous. V dropped 5 bases and J dropped 0 bases, with 11 bases sitting between them. The V gene's germline CDR1 is SGHVS and CDR2 FQNEAQ. The CDR3 length is 15 residues. CDR3 nucleotide sequence: TGTGCCAGCAGCCCTCTGTATTATAGCAATCAGCCCCAGCATTTT. Its translation: CASSPLYYSNQPQHF.

The chain couples TRBV29-1 to TRBJ1-6; D is perhaps TRBD1 (5 bases). Per germline, CDR1 SQVTM and CDR2 ANQGSEA. This CDR3 has 13 residues. The V end lost 2 bases, the J end lost 6 bases, and 8 bases lay between the germline ends. CDR3 DNA sequence: TGCAGCGTTGAATGGGGGGTTAATTCACCCCTCCACTTT. Translating it yields CSVEWGVNSPLHF.

The chain joins TRBV11-3 to TRBJ2-1; 7 bases match TRBD2. V gave up 1 base and J gave up 4 bases; unmatched junction bases: 7. The CDR3 is 16 amino acids. From germline, CDR1 is SGHNT and CDR2 YENEEA. The CDR3: CASSLGGRELYNEQFF. The DNA of the CDR3 is TGTGCCAGCAGCTTAGGAGGGCGGGAGTTATACAATGAGCAGTTCTTC.

This chain connects TRBV11-2 to TRBJ2-7; 8 bases map to TRBD2. Germline V gene data show CDR1 as SGHAT and CDR2 as FQNNGV. The CDR3 loop spans 18 amino acids. J lost 2 bases, V lost 5 bases, and 17 bases had no gene match. This chain's CDR3 is CASSLTPRRGLGPYEQYF. For the CDR3, the DNA is TGTGCCAGCAGCCTCACCCCCCGGCGGGGACTAGGGCCCTACGAGCAGTACTTC. Supplemented by reference TRBV11-2 and TRBJ2-7, the full variable domain reads EAGVAQSPRYKIIEKRQSVAFWCNPISGHATLYWYQQILGQGPKLLIQFQNNGVVDDSQLPKDRFSAERLKGVDSTLKIQPAKLEDSAVYLCASSLTPRRGLGPYEQYFGPGTRLTVT.

This chain joins TRBV7-8 and TRBJ2-7, with TRBD2 matching 9 bases. V lost 3 bases, J lost 4 bases, and 13 bases stayed unmatched. The length of the CDR3 is 17 residues. The germline V gene has CDR1 SGHVS and CDR2 FQNEAQ. CDR3 amino acids: CASSFIIGGREAYEQYF. The CDR3 DNA is TGTGCCAGCAGCTTCATAATTGGCGGGAGGGAAGCTTACGAGCAGTACTTC.

This chain joins TRBV19 and TRBJ1-1; 7 bases agree with TRBD1. CDR1 is LNHDA and CDR2 is SQIVND in the germline V gene (reference sequence). V dropped 5 bases and J dropped 9; count of bases not matched to a gene: 12. This CDR3 has 14 residues. DNA of the CDR3: TGTGCCAGTAGTGCCCGACAGGGAATTGCGAAAGCTTTCTTT. It codes for CASSARQGIAKAFF.

J is TRBJ2-7 and V is TRBV29-1, with 8 bases aligning to TRBD2. V lost 3 bases, J lost 1 base, and 2 bases stayed unmatched. Germline loops: CDR1 SQVTM, CDR2 ANQGSEA. The CDR3 has 13 amino acids. The CDR3 reads CSVETSESYEQYF. CDR3 DNA: TGCAGCGTTGAGACTAGCGAATCCTACGAGCAGTACTTC.

This clone was counted only a few times. V is TRBV5-1 and J is TRBJ2-7; 10 nucleotides agree with TRBD1. The V gene end was trimmed by 4 bases and the J gene end by 3 bases; junction bases not matched to a gene: 4. The CDR3 loop spans 14 amino acids. Germline CDR1 SGHRS, CDR2 YFSETQ. For the CDR3, the DNA is TGCGCCAGCAGCCGGGACAGGGGATACTACGAGCAGTACTTC. This codes for CASSRDRGYYEQYF.

V usage is TRBV7-2 and J usage is TRBJ1-2; 9 bases are shared with TRBD1. With 5 bases clipped from V and 12 bases from J, the junction kept 16 bases outside the gene matches. CDR1 SGHTA and CDR2 FQGNSA come from the germline V gene. The CDR3 is 15 amino acids. The CDR3 nucleotides read TGTGCCAGCAGCGTTACAGGGGGCGATTTTGAGGAGGACACCTTC. It translates to CASSVTGGDFEEDTF.

V usage is TRBV30 and J usage is TRBJ1-1; the match to TRBD1 covers 9 bases. The germline CDR1 and CDR2 sequences are GTSNPN and SVGIG (reference sequence). The CDR3 extends over 15 amino acids. J was trimmed by 3 bases and V by 4 bases; bases with no gene match: 9. The CDR3 region is CAWNPRTGADTEAFF. CDR3 nucleotides: TGTGCCTGGAACCCCCGGACAGGGGCGGACACTGAAGCTTTCTTT.

The CDR3 loop is CASSLSGQGIYNSPLHF. The CDR3 DNA reads TGTGCCAGCAGTTTATCGGGACAGGGAATTTATAATTCACCCCTCCACTTT. The chain employs TRBV27 and TRBJ1-6; TRBD1 aligns across 9 bases. CDR3 length: 17 residues. CDR1 MNHEY and CDR2 SMNVEV come from the germline V gene (reference sequence). V shed 0 bases and J 4 bases; nucleotides not matched to a gene: 4.

The chain employs TRBV5-4 and TRBJ1-1; D ambiguous. The CDR3 runs to 14 residues. V dropped 0 bases and J dropped 1 base, with 7 bases sitting between them. The germline V gene encodes CDR1 SGHNT and CDR2 YYREEE (reference sequence). CDR3 loop: CASSLGRRNTEAFF. Here the CDR3 DNA reads TGTGCCAGCAGCTTGGGCAGGCGGAACACTGAAGCTTTCTTT.

The J gene is TRBJ1-6, the V gene TRBV24-1; 8 positions match TRBD1. CDR1 and CDR2 from the germline V gene are KGHDR and SFDVKD. This CDR3 is 12 amino acids long. The trim removed 3 bases at V and 15 bases at J, leaving 3 bases unmatched. The CDR3 DNA sequence: TGTGCCACCAGTGATCCAGGGGGCCGCCTCCACTTT. This encodes CATSDPGGRLHF.

The chain carries TRBV2 and TRBJ2-1; maybe TRBD1 (5 bases). V was pared by 5 bases and J by 10 bases, with 21 bases between. Germline V gene data show CDR1 as SNHLY and CDR2 as FYNNEI. This CDR3 comprises 15 residues. The CDR3, as DNA: TGTGCCAGCAGTTCTGGACAACTCAGGGTTCTGGAGCAGTTCTTC. Protein sequence: CASSSGQLRVLEQFF.

V and J are TRBV18 and TRBJ2-1, with 12 bases lining up with TRBD2. Germline CDR1 reads KGHSH; CDR2 reads LQKENI. This CDR3 region has 18 residues. V trimming: 4 bases; J trimming: 3 bases; junction bases outside the gene matches: 10. In DNA form, the CDR3 reads TGTGCCAGCTCACACAGGGCTTCTAGCGGGAGGGACTACAATGAGCAGTTCTTC. Translation gives CASSHRASSGRDYNEQFF.

Only a few counts were recorded for this clone. This chain uses TRBV5-6 with TRBJ2-7, with a weak D call TRBD2 (5 bases). Germline lookup yields CDR1 SGHDT and CDR2 YYEEEE. The length of the CDR3 is 12 residues. Trimming left V 4 bases short and J 5 bases short, with 10 bases between. CDR3 protein: CASSITSHEQYF. The CDR3 DNA follows: TGTGCCAGCAGCATAACTAGTCACGAGCAGTACTTC.

The V call is TRBV20-1, the J call TRBJ2-5; D is perhaps TRBD2 (6 bases). There are 14 residues in the CDR3. Germline assignment: CDR1 DFQATT and CDR2 SNEGSKA (reference sequence). Deletions cut 3 bases from V and 2 bases from J, with 13 bases between. The CDR3 sequence is CSASSWGDQETQYF. The CDR3 DNA follows: TGCAGTGCTAGTTCTTGGGGGGATCAAGAGACCCAGTACTTC.

This chain uses TRBV18 with TRBJ1-2; 7 bases match TRBD1. After removal of 6 bases from V and 1 base from J, the junction contained 5 bases not matched to a gene. The CDR3 spans 14 residues. Germline V gene lookup returns CDR1 KGHSH and CDR2 LQKENI. CDR3 coding DNA: TGTGCCAGCTCCCCGGACAGGAGTAACTATGGCTACACCTTC. It yields the protein CASSPDRSNYGYTF.